This T cell receptor (beta chain) is drawn from a study of blood T cells in healthy people across ages. For the study at large: Using template switching, researchers captured about one barcoded beta molecule for each two T cells. The study's findings and limits: The recorded TCR beta diversity per million T cells decreased in a roughly linear manner with age.

Regarding this clonotype: Its matching antigen is unknown.

The CDR3 is 14 amino acids. CDR1 MNHEY and CDR2 SVGAGI come from the germline V gene. A sample-barcoded 5' primer and a J-beta primer mix were used in a second PCR of about 6 to 12 cycles. One entry per CDR3 protein results from TCRdb running MiXCR on the 5' RACE reads. The sample consists of 450,000 to 600,000 distinct CDR3 sequences, about 25% of them appearing once. The sample was also linked to a second study, of T cells of mothers and their children.

Sequencing was done on a sample of blood. This chain connects TRBV6-5 to TRBJ2-5; D is ambiguous. Judging by the DNA end, TRBJ2-7 fits better; the J call may be wrong. The source of this sequence is a boy between 2 and 10 years old in good health. The CDR3 region is CASSYSSKSYEQYF. The DNA for the CDR3 is TGTGCCAGCAGTTACTCTAGCAAATCCTACGAGCAGTACTTC.